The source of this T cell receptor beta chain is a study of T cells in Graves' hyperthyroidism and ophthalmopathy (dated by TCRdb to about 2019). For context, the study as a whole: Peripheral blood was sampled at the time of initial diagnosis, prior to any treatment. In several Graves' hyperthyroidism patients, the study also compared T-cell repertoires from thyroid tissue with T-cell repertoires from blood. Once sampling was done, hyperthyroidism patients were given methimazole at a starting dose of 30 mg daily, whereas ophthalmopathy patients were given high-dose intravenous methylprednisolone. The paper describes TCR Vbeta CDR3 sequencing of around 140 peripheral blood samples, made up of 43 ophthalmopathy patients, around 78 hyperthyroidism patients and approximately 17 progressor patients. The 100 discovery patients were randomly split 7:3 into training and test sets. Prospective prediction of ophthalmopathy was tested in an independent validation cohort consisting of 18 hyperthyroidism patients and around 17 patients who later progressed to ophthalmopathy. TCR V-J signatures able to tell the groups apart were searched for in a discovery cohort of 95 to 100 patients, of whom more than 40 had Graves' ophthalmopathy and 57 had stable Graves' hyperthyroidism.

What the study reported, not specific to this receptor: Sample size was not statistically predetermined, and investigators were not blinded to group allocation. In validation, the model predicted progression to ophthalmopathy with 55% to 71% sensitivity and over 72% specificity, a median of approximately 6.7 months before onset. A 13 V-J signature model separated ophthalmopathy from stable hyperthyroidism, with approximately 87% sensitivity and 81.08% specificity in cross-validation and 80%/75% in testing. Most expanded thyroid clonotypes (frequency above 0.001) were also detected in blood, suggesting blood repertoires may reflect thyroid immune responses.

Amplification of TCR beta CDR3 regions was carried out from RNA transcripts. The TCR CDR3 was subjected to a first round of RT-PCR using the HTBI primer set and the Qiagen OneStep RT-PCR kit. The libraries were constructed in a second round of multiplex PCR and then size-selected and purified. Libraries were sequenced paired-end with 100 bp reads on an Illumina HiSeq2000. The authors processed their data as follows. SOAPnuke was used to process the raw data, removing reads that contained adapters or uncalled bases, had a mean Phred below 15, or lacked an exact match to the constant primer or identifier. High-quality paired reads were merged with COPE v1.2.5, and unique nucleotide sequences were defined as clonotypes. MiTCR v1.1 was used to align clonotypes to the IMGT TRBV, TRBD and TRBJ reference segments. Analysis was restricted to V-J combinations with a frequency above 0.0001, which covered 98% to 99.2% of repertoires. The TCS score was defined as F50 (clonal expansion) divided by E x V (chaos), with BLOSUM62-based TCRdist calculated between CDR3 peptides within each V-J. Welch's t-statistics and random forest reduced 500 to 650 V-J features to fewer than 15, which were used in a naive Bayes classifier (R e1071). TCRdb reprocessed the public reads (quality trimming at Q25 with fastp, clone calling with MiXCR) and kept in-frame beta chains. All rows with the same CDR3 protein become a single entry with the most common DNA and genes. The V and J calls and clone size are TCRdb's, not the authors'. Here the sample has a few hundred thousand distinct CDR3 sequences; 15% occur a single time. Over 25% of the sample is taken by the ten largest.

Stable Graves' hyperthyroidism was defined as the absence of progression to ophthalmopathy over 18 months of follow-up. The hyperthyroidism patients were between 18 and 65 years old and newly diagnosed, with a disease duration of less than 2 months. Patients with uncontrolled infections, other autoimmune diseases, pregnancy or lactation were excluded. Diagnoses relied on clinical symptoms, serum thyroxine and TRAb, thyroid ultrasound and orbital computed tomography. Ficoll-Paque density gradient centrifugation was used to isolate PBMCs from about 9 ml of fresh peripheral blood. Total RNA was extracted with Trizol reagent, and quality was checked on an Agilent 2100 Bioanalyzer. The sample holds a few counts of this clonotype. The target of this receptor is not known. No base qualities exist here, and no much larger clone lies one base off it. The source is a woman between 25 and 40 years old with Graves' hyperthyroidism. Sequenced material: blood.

The base sequence is TGTGCCACCAGCAAAACCTGGGAAGCGGGGGGGAGCACAGATACGCAGTATTTT. Its translation reads: CATSKTWEAGGSTDTQYF. The V and J genes are TRBV15 and TRBJ2-3, with 10 central nucleotides matching TRBD2. From the germline V gene (reference sequence), CDR1 is LNHNV and CDR2 is YYDKDF. Compared with germline, V lacks 4 bases and J lacks 0 bases; bases without a gene match: 10. The CDR3 holds 18 amino acids from the cysteine to the phenylalanine. Just CDR3 DNA is preserved here, 54 bases in frame from base 1.